The 21 T cell receptor beta chains below all came from one sample that was sequenced in a study of blood T cell repertoires in COVID-19. Measured with immunoSEQ multiplex PCR; TCRdb has only the in-frame clones, and not every one. The profile shows roughly 280,000 clones, around 87% of them singletons. The sample consisted of peripheral blood. The receptors shown here come from a woman in her sixties or seventies with COVID-19, enrolled during active disease.

The J gene is TRBJ2-5, the V gene TRBV5-4, with a weak D call TRBD2 (5 bases). V lost 1 base, J lost 7 bases, and 11 bases lay in between. The CDR3 totals 13 residues. Germline loops: CDR1 SGHNT, CDR2 YYREEE (reference sequence). The CDR3 spells CASSLRGMGTQYF. In nucleotides, the CDR3 is TGTGCCAGCAGCTTGCGAGGGATGGGGACCCAGTACTTC.

The chain carries TRBV30 and TRBJ2-7, with 9 nucleotides matching TRBD1. This CDR3 has 14 amino acids. CDR1 is GTSNPN and CDR2 is SVGIG in the germline V gene (reference sequence). J lost 5 bases, V lost 5 bases, and 10 bases had no gene match. CDR3 bases: TGTGCCTGGTCAGAGGGGACAGGGTACCACGAGCAGTACTTC. It specifies CAWSEGTGYHEQYF.

This chain links TRBV5-1 with TRBJ2-2, with D tentatively TRBD2 (6 bases). The CDR3 totals 18 residues. Trimming shortened V by 3 bases and J by 0 bases, and 18 bases separated the two germline ends. Germline values: CDR1 SGHRS, CDR2 YFSETQ. The CDR3 coding sequence is TGCGCCAGCAGCTGGATGGGAGGACTGTACGCGAACACCGGGGAGCTGTTTTTT. Amino acid sequence: CASSWMGGLYANTGELFF. The variable domain in full, completed from reference TRBV5-1 and TRBJ2-2, reads KAGVTQTPRYLIKTRGQQVTLSCSPISGHRSVSWYQQTPGQGLQFLFEYFSETQRNKGNFPGRFSGRQFSNSRSEMNVSTLELGDSALYLCASSWMGGLYANTGELFFGEGSRLTVL.

The chain uses TRBV19 and TRBJ1-5; D is perhaps TRBD1 (6 bases). The V and J ends lost 2 bases and 3 bases respectively, with 11 bases between them. The germline gives CDR1 LNHDA, CDR2 SQIVND (reference sequence). The CDR3 runs to 15 residues. CDR3 sequence reads: CASSIHRQVNQPQHF. The CDR3 DNA sequence: TGTGCCAGTAGTATACACCGACAGGTCAATCAGCCCCAGCATTTT.

The J gene is TRBJ1-1, the V gene TRBV19; a possible D gene is TRBD1 (5 bases). CDR3 length: 15 amino acids. The germline V gene encodes CDR1 LNHDA and CDR2 SQIVND (reference sequence). V lost 3 bases, J lost 4 bases, and 15 bases lay in between. CDR3 protein: CASSILKLTATEAFF. The CDR3 DNA follows: TGTGCCAGTAGTATTCTGAAATTGACAGCCACTGAAGCTTTCTTT.

This clone was counted once. The V gene is TRBV7-8, the J gene TRBJ1-5; D is undetermined. The CDR3 has 15 residues. Deletions cut 5 bases from V and 3 bases from J, with 14 bases between. CDR1 is SGHVS and CDR2 is FQNEAQ in the germline V gene. The CDR3 coding sequence is TGTGCCAGCAGCGCGGGCCCAAGGGACAATCAGCCCCAGCATTTT. Amino acids: CASSAGPRDNQPQHF.

The gene calls are TRBV5-4 and TRBJ2-1; 14 bases match TRBD2. CDR1 is SGHNT and CDR2 is YYREEE in the germline V gene (reference sequence). The V segment lost 3 bases and the J segment 1 base; nucleotides outside the gene matches: 9. There are 19 residues in the CDR3. The CDR3: CASSSPGLAGVGSYNEQFF. The CDR3 nucleotides are TGTGCCAGCAGCTCACCGGGACTAGCGGGAGTTGGTTCCTACAATGAGCAGTTCTTC. The full variable domain, in which reference TRBV5-4 and TRBJ2-1 provide the parts outside the CDR3, is ETGVTQSPTHLIKTRGQQVTLRCSSQSGHNTVSWYQQALGQGPQFIFQYYREEENGRGNFPPRFSGLQFPNYSSELNVNALELDDSALYLCASSSPGLAGVGSYNEQFFGPGTRLTVL.

The V gene is TRBV2, the J gene TRBJ1-2, with TRBD1 identical over 8 bases. The CDR3 has 13 residues. With V trimmed by 11 bases and J by 4 bases, 9 bases remained unmatched. Germline V gene data show CDR1 as SNHLY and CDR2 as FYNNEI. In DNA, the CDR3 is TGTGCCTGGACAGGGAGAAGAGTCTATGGCTACACCTTC. Its protein is CAWTGRRVYGYTF.

The V and J genes are TRBV12-3 or TRBV12-4 and TRBJ1-4; D is unclear. The V gene lost 6 bases and the J gene lost 8 bases, with 13 bases spanning the gap. The CDR3 is made up of 13 amino acids. The CDR3 loop reads CASRRSGGEKLFF. The CDR3 nucleotides read TGTGCCAGCAGACGAAGCGGTGGGGAAAAACTGTTTTTT.

V and J are TRBV5-8 and TRBJ2-1; 8 positions agree with TRBD1. The CDR3 is made up of 15 amino acids. Germline V gene lookup returns CDR1 SGHTS and CDR2 YDEGEE. Trimming at V came to 4 bases and at J to 6 bases, leaving 9 bases not matched to a gene. The CDR3 sequence: CASSRWTGIGNEQFF. As DNA, the CDR3 is TGTGCCAGCAGCAGATGGACAGGGATTGGCAATGAGCAGTTCTTC.

V usage is TRBV5-1 and J usage is TRBJ1-2; D is perhaps TRBD1 (6 bases). This CDR3 is 16 amino acids long. V lost 8 bases and J 4 bases, leaving 24 bases between the germline ends. The germline V gene has CDR1 SGHRS and CDR2 YFSETQ. This CDR3 is CASSRDTNGPVYGYTF. CDR3 nucleotide sequence: TGCGCCAGTTCCCGGGACACCAACGGTCCCGTCTATGGCTACACCTTC.

The rearrangement uses TRBV14 and TRBJ2-1; the match to TRBD1 covers 7 bases. V trimming: 1 base; J trimming: 15 bases; junction bases outside the gene matches: 12. Per the germline V gene, CDR1 is SGHDN and CDR2 is FVKESK. The CDR3 has 14 amino acids. CDR3 loop: CASSQAPQGTPPFF. The CDR3 bases are TGTGCCAGCAGCCAAGCCCCACAGGGGACCCCCCCGTTCTTC.

This clone appeared a few times. The rearrangement joins TRBV30 to TRBJ1-3; D unresolved. The V end lost 3 bases, the J end lost 3 bases, and 6 bases lay between the germline ends. This CDR3 region has 12 residues. Germline loops: CDR1 GTSNPN, CDR2 SVGIG (reference sequence). CDR3 sequence: CAWRGSGNTIYF. Here the CDR3 DNA reads TGTGCCTGGAGGGGCAGTGGAAACACCATATATTTT.

The chain carries TRBV19 and TRBJ2-5; 9 positions match TRBD2. Germline V lookup: CDR1 LNHDA, CDR2 SQIVND (reference sequence). The J segment lost 0 bases and the V segment lost 5 bases, leaving 7 bases of the junction unmatched. The CDR3 spans 16 residues. As DNA, the CDR3 is TGTGCCAGTAGTGCGCAGACTAGCGGTCACCAAGAGACCCAGTACTTC. This codes for CASSAQTSGHQETQYF.

The gene calls are TRBV5-6 and TRBJ2-1, with 12 bases identical to TRBD2. Germline V lookup: CDR1 SGHDT, CDR2 YYEEEE. The CDR3 loop spans 19 amino acids. J gave up 7 bases and V 4 bases, and 18 bases lay outside the gene matches. The CDR3 spells CASSRPPGLAGSVGNEQFF. The CDR3, as DNA: TGTGCCAGCAGCCGGCCGCCCGGACTAGCGGGATCGGTAGGGAATGAGCAGTTCTTC.

The chain recombines TRBV14 with TRBJ2-7, with D tentatively TRBD2 (7 bases). The CDR3 totals 15 residues. V gave up 1 base and J gave up 2 bases, with 12 bases separating them. Per the germline V gene, CDR1 is SGHDN and CDR2 is FVKESK. The CDR3 DNA follows: TGTGCCAGCAGCCAAGTGGCGGGGGCTACCTACGAGCAGTACTTC. This codes for CASSQVAGATYEQYF.

The chain has TRBV7-7 and TRBJ2-5; TRBD2 matches 8 bases. The CDR3 length is 17 residues. The V gene end was trimmed by 4 bases and the J gene end by 5 bases; junction bases not matched to a gene: 15. CDR1 is SSHAT, CDR2 FNYEAQ, per germline (reference sequence). CDR3 amino acids: CASSWDSSGPAAETQYF. Written as DNA, the CDR3 is TGTGCCAGCAGCTGGGATTCTAGCGGGCCTGCGGCGGAGACCCAGTACTTC.

This clone was recorded once. This chain uses TRBV5-1 with TRBJ2-3; 12 bases align to TRBD2. CDR3 length: 19 residues. CDR1 and CDR2 from the germline V gene are SGHRS and YFSETQ. V shed 4 bases and J 1 base; nucleotides not matched to a gene: 13. The CDR3 loop reads CASSIGLAGGGSGTDTQYF. The DNA of the CDR3 is TGCGCCAGCAGCATCGGGCTAGCGGGAGGGGGTAGCGGCACAGATACGCAGTATTTT.

The chain links TRBV29-1 to TRBJ1-1, with TRBD1 identical over 12 bases. The CDR3 has 15 amino acids. J was trimmed by 2 bases and V by 3 bases; bases with no gene match: 4. CDR1 and CDR2 from the germline V gene are SQVTM and ANQGSEA. DNA for the CDR3: TGCAGCGTTGATGGGACAGGGGGCTTTAACACTGAAGCTTTCTTT. This encodes CSVDGTGGFNTEAFF.

A word on this clone: This sample also contains other DNA sequences that code for the same CDR3. The chain links TRBV5-1 to TRBJ2-7; 7 nucleotides agree with TRBD2. Germline CDR1 SGHRS, CDR2 YFSETQ. The CDR3 is made up of 13 amino acids. V lost 1 base to trimming and J lost 3 bases; unmatched junction nucleotides: 1. CDR3: CASSLTGGYEQYF. The DNA of the CDR3 is TGCGCCAGCAGCTTGACGGGGGGCTACGAGCAGTACTTC. Drawing the rest from reference TRBV5-1 and TRBJ2-7, the complete variable domain is KAGVTQTPRYLIKTRGQQVTLSCSPISGHRSVSWYQQTPGQGLQFLFEYFSETQRNKGNFPGRFSGRQFSNSRSEMNVSTLELGDSALYLCASSLTGGYEQYFGPGTRLTVT.

This rearrangement joins TRBV19 to TRBJ2-5; TRBD2 matches at 7 bases. Germline V gene sequence: CDR1 LNHDA, CDR2 SQIVND (reference sequence). V shed 5 bases and J 1 base; nucleotides not matched to a gene: 4. The CDR3 is 14 residues long. DNA for the CDR3: TGTGCCAGTAGTGCACTAGCGCTCCAAGAGACCCAGTACTTC. Its protein is CASSALALQETQYF. The full variable domain, in which reference TRBV19 and TRBJ2-5 provide the parts outside the CDR3, is DGGITQSPKYLFRKEGQNVTLSCEQNLNHDAMYWYRQDPGQGLRLIYYSQIVNDFQKGDIAEGYSVSREKKESFPLTVTSAQKNPTAFYLCASSALALQETQYFGPGTRLLVL.